Following are 26 T cell receptor beta chains from one sample sequenced in a study of circulating CD8 cells and anti-PD-1 response in melanoma. Sorting of live CD3+CD8+TCRalphabeta+ cells by PD-1 and/or TIGIT gave four subsets. TCR libraries were prepared from roughly 14 ng of total RNA with the QIAseq Immune Repertoire TCR panel. TCRdb called the reads again in MiXCR, with one record for every CDR3 protein. Among about 320 distinct CDR3 sequences listed, roughly 10% were seen once. Here the sequenced sample was CD8+ T cells from PBMCs, taken at baseline or after one month of anti-PD-1 therapy (not recorded which). The origin of the receptors is a human donor with melanoma.

Notes on this clonotype: With a much larger clone just one base away, this may be a read error. The chain links TRBV14 to TRBJ2-7, with D possibly being TRBD2 (6 bases). This CDR3 has 16 residues. Germline loops: CDR1 SGHDN, CDR2 FVKESK. V lost 4 bases and J 2 bases, leaving 18 bases between the germline ends. The CDR3 bases are TGTGCCAGCAGCCTGCGGGATAAGAAAATAGCCTACGAGCAGTACTTC. Protein: CASSLRDKKIAYEQYF.

Judged by abundance, this clonotype is large (0.1 to 1%). V usage is TRBV7-9 and J usage is TRBJ1-2, with D maybe TRBD1 (5 bases). The CDR3 length is 15 residues. Germline V gene sequence: CDR1 SEHNR, CDR2 FQNEAQ (reference sequence). Deletions cut 2 bases from V and 2 bases from J, with 12 bases between. The CDR3 is CASSLLGTGNYGYTF. The DNA for the CDR3 is TGTGCCAGCAGCTTACTCGGGACGGGGAACTATGGCTACACCTTC.

By frequency in the sample, this clonotype is large. The chain links TRBV27 to TRBJ2-4, with a weak D call TRBD2 (5 bases). Germline CDR1 reads MNHEY; CDR2 reads SMNVEV (reference sequence). V lost 3 bases and J 9 bases, leaving 12 bases between the germline ends. This CDR3 has 13 amino acids. The DNA of the CDR3 is TGTGCCAGCAGTTTCGTAAGGGCGGGCATTCAGTACTTC. This translates into CASSFVRAGIQYF.

In regard to this clonotype: A much more abundant neighbour one base away suggests this may be a read error. V usage is TRBV19 and J usage is TRBJ2-1, with D possibly TRBD1 on 6 matching bases. Germline V gives CDR1 LNHDA, CDR2 SQIVND (reference sequence). Trimming left V 6 bases short and J 6 bases short, with 18 bases between. CDR3 length: 15 residues. This CDR3 reads CASSPTGPVCNEQFF. The CDR3 nucleotides read TGTGCCAGTAGCCCAACAGGGCCCGTATGCAATGAGCAGTTCTTC.

The chain has TRBV5-6 and TRBJ2-7; the match to TRBD1 covers 7 bases. In germline, CDR1 is SGHDT, CDR2 YYEEEE. This CDR3 region has 13 residues. Trimming cost V 4 bases and J 4 bases; bases outside gene matches: 5. The CDR3: CASSITGVYEQYF. CDR3 DNA: TGTGCCAGCAGCATAACAGGGGTTTACGAGCAGTACTTC.

This clonotype appeared a single time. This sequence joins TRBV10-3 and TRBJ2-7; possible D gene TRBD2, 6 bases. V was trimmed by 7 bases and J by 9 bases, leaving 16 bases between them. Germline V gene data show CDR1 as ENHRY and CDR2 as SYGVKD. This CDR3 is 12 amino acids long. The chain's CDR3 is CAITGPEGAQYF. Written as DNA, the CDR3 is TGTGCCATCACCGGACCGGAGGGAGCGCAGTACTTC.

Relative to its sample, this clonotype is hyperexpanded (1% or more). The chain links TRBV7-2 to TRBJ2-3; D possibly corresponds to TRBD2 (6 bases). Trimming shortened V by 1 base and J by 0 bases, and 14 bases separated the two germline ends. The germline gives CDR1 SGHTA, CDR2 FQGNSA. The CDR3 has 17 residues. CDR3 DNA sequence: TGTGCCAGCAGCTTAGATCCCGGGGGTACTAGCACAGATACGCAGTATTTT. It specifies CASSLDPGGTSTDTQYF.

This clonotype ranks as medium-sized. The CDR3 region has the DNA TGTGCCAGCAGCTTAGGGGAGTCGGGTGGAAACACCATATATTTT. It codes for CASSLGESGGNTIYF. The chain links TRBV7-9 to TRBJ1-3; D ambiguous. The V end was cut by 1 base, the J end by 3 bases, with 10 bases between. CDR1 SEHNR and CDR2 FQNEAQ come from the germline V gene (reference sequence). The CDR3 extends over 15 amino acids.

This clonotype is labeled as medium-sized (0.01 to 0.1%). This chain links TRBV19 with TRBJ1-6, with a weak D call TRBD1 (5 bases). Germline lookup yields CDR1 LNHDA and CDR2 SQIVND (reference sequence). Between the trimmed V and J ends, which lost 7 bases and 8 bases, there was a span of 12 bases. This CDR3 has 13 amino acids. In nucleotides, the CDR3 is TGTGCCAGTAAACCGGGAGGGGATTCACCCCTCCACTTT. It specifies CASKPGGDSPLHF.

The CDR3 sequence is CASSLRRQETQYF. The CDR3 nucleotides are TGTGCCAGCAGTTTGCGTCGCCAAGAGACCCAGTACTTC. J is TRBJ2-5 and V is TRBV27; D unresolved. From germline, CDR1 is MNHEY and CDR2 SMNVEV (reference sequence). The CDR3 is 13 residues long. The ends were cut back, 3 bases at V and 1 base at J, with 6 bases in the middle.

By share, this clonotype ranks as large. The DNA for the CDR3 is TGCAGCGTGCCTAGGGCGATCGAGACCCAGTACTTC. Its protein is CSVPRAIETQYF. This chain links TRBV29-1 with TRBJ2-5; D is ambiguous. V was trimmed by 6 bases and J by 5 bases, leaving 13 bases between them. The germline CDR1 and CDR2 sequences are SQVTM and ANQGSEA. The CDR3 covers 12 residues.

By share, this clonotype ranks as large (0.1 to 1%). The chain has TRBV5-5 and TRBJ1-2; 9 positions agree with TRBD1. V gave up 4 bases and J gave up 4 bases; unmatched junction bases: 11. This CDR3 spans 16 amino acids. Germline CDR1 and CDR2: SGHKS and YYEKEE (reference sequence). The CDR3 sequence is CASSQSTGGVGYGYTF. The CDR3 nucleotides read TGTGCCAGCAGCCAATCTACAGGGGGCGTCGGCTATGGCTACACCTTC.

The chain links TRBV20-1 to TRBJ1-6, with TRBD1 matching over 7 bases. This CDR3 contains 17 residues. Germline V gene data show CDR1 as DFQATT and CDR2 as SNEGSKA (reference sequence). J was trimmed by 7 bases and V by 3 bases; bases with no gene match: 15. The CDR3 DNA is TGCAGTGCTAGGACTTTCGGACAGGCCCTCGGGAATTCACCCCTCCACTTT. Amino acid sequence: CSARTFGQALGNSPLHF.

The J gene is TRBJ2-3, the V gene TRBV6-2 or TRBV6-3; possibly TRBD1 or TRBD2 for D (6 bases each). Trimming shortened V by 8 bases and J by 9 bases, and 21 bases separated the two germline ends. The CDR3 length is 14 residues. Germline CDR1 is MNHEY and CDR2 is SVGEGT. CDR3: CASGDMASGATQYF. CDR3 nucleotide sequence: TGTGCCAGCGGGGATATGGCGTCGGGGGCGACGCAGTATTTT.

This clonotype qualifies as medium-sized. This chain connects TRBV7-3 to TRBJ2-2; D remains unclear. With 2 bases removed from V and 5 bases from J, the gap between germline ends came to 3 bases. This CDR3 has 12 amino acids. Germline CDR1 reads SGHTA; CDR2 reads FQGTGA. The CDR3 sequence is CASSLGTGELFF. CDR3 bases: TGTGCCAGCAGCTTAGGGACCGGGGAGCTGTTTTTT.

This clonotype counts as large. This sequence joins TRBV7-2 and TRBJ2-7, with D tentatively TRBD1 (9 bases). CDR1 and CDR2 from the germline V gene are SGHTA and FQGNSA. This CDR3 comprises 18 residues. V lost 5 bases, J lost 2 bases, and 25 bases lay in between. The CDR3 region is CASSLSGGTGPLPYEQYF. The CDR3 nucleotides read TGTGCCAGCAGCCTCTCGGGGGGGACAGGGCCTCTCCCCTACGAGCAGTACTTC.

This clonotype rates as large. This sequence joins TRBV7-3 and TRBJ2-1; TRBD1 agrees at 7 bases. The ends lost 4 bases at V and 6 bases at J; junction bases unmatched: 9. The CDR3 consists of 15 residues. Germline V lookup: CDR1 SGHTA, CDR2 FQGTGA. The CDR3 DNA reads as TGTGCCAGCAGCTCAACTCCGGGACAGAGCAATGAGCAGTTCTTC. Its translation: CASSSTPGQSNEQFF.

Regarding this clonotype: A much larger clone is a single base away; this may be a read error. This chain links TRBV2 with TRBJ1-1; tentatively, D is TRBD1 (5 bases). The CDR3 runs 10 residues. Germline CDR1 reads SNHLY; CDR2 reads FYNNEI. The chain's CDR3 is CASFLTDASF. The CDR3 DNA reads TGTGCCAGCTTTTTGACAGACGCTTCCTTT.

This clonotype was observed a handful of times. The rearrangement uses TRBV10-2 and TRBJ2-7, with no clear D. From germline, CDR1 is WSHSY and CDR2 SAAADI. The CDR3 totals 14 residues. The V gene lost 5 bases and the J gene lost 7 bases, with 18 bases spanning the gap. CDR3 loop: CASSIANVAYEQYF. The CDR3 DNA reads as TGCGCCAGCAGTATCGCAAATGTGGCGTATGAGCAGTACTTC.

By its share, this clonotype is large. The chain carries TRBV10-3 and TRBJ1-1; D unclear. The CDR3 has 13 amino acids. The V and J ends lost 0 bases and 11 bases respectively, with 13 bases between them. The germline gives CDR1 ENHRY, CDR2 SYGVKD. The CDR3 protein is CAISESLSLKAFF. The CDR3 DNA reads TGTGCCATCAGTGAGTCATTGAGTTTAAAGGCTTTCTTT.

This clonotype is large. The chain couples TRBV4-3 to TRBJ2-7; 9 nucleotides line up with TRBD2. The CDR3 length is 16 residues. Per germline, CDR1 LGHNA and CDR2 YSLEER. V dropped 5 bases and J dropped 2; count of bases not matched to a gene: 10. CDR3 coding DNA: TGCGCCAGCAGCTCCGGTTTTAGCGGGGGCCCCTACGAGCAGTACTTC. This encodes CASSSGFSGGPYEQYF.

This clonotype is termed medium-sized (0.01 to 0.1%). The DNA of the CDR3 is TGTGCCAGCAGCCTGCTGGATAAGAAAATAGCCTACGAGCAGTACTTC. The encoded protein is CASSLLDKKIAYEQYF. V gene TRBV14 combines with J gene TRBJ2-7; D is unresolved. CDR3 size: 16 residues. Germline V gene sequence: CDR1 SGHDN, CDR2 FVKESK. The V end was cut by 4 bases, the J end by 2 bases, with 18 bases between.

In this sample, this clonotype is medium-sized (0.01 to 0.1%). The rearrangement links TRBV28 to TRBJ2-3; D remains ambiguous. Trimming shortened V by 6 bases and J by 0 bases, and 10 bases separated the two germline ends. The V gene's germline CDR1 is MDHEN and CDR2 SYDVKM. This CDR3 has 14 amino acids. CDR3 loop: CASRLMGSTDTQYF. CDR3 nucleotides: TGTGCCAGCAGATTGATGGGGAGCACAGATACGCAGTATTTT.

This clonotype was counted only a few times. A much larger clone differs by one base, so this may be a read error. The rearrangement links TRBV19 to TRBJ2-2; perhaps TRBD2 as D (5 bases). V lost 5 bases, J lost 9 bases, and 13 bases lay in between. Looked up from germline, CDR1 is LNHDA and CDR2 is SQIVND (reference sequence). The length of the CDR3 is 13 residues. The CDR3 sequence is CASSLPSFRELFF. The CDR3 nucleotides read TGTGCCAGTAGTTTACCTAGCTTCAGGGAGCTGTTTTTT. Filled out from reference TRBV19 and TRBJ2-2, the complete variable domain reads DGGITQSPKYLFRKEGQNVTLSCEQNLNHDAMYWYRQDPGQGLRLIYYSQIVNDFQKGDIAEGYSVSREKKESFPLTVTSAQKNPTAFYLCASSLPSFRELFFGEGSRLTVL.

This clonotype ranks as large. The chain recombines TRBV11-2 with TRBJ2-7; D is possibly TRBD1 (5 bases). Per germline, CDR1 SGHAT and CDR2 FQNNGV. This CDR3 contains 12 residues. V lost 3 bases, J lost 7 bases, and 10 bases lay in between. DNA of the CDR3: TGTGCCAGCAGCTTCCAGGGTTGGGAGCAGTACTTC. This encodes CASSFQGWEQYF. The complete variable domain, with remaining parts taken from reference TRBV11-2 and TRBJ2-7, reads EAGVAQSPRYKIIEKRQSVAFWCNPISGHATLYWYQQILGQGPKLLIQFQNNGVVDDSQLPKDRFSAERLKGVDSTLKIQPAKLEDSAVYLCASSFQGWEQYFGPGTRLTVT.

The genes are TRBV24-1 and TRBJ2-7; D uncertain. CDR3 size: 13 residues. CDR1 is KGHDR and CDR2 is SFDVKD in the germline V gene. Between the trimmed V and J ends, which lost 5 bases and 5 bases, there was a span of 12 bases. The CDR3 DNA is TGTGCCACCAGTGCTTCTTGGCGAGACGAGCAGTACTTC. It encodes CATSASWRDEQYF.